The 29 T cell receptor beta chains in this list originate from one sample, sequenced in a study of CD8 T cells in ankylosing spondylitis. TCRdb ran MiXCR on the 5' RACE reads and lists one entry per CDR3 protein. Of 220,000 or so distinct CDR3 sequences detected, about 11% appear once; the ten largest clones hold roughly 23%. Sequenced input: blood, either unsorted or a sorted T cell fraction (not recorded which). The receptors derive from a male donor with ankylosing spondylitis or in good health (not recorded which).

This clonotype was found a few times. The chain uses TRBV27 and TRBJ1-1; no firm D call. This CDR3 spans 12 amino acids. Per the germline V gene, CDR1 is MNHEY and CDR2 is SMNVEV (reference sequence). V was cut by 0 bases and J by 11 bases, with 10 bases left in between. As DNA, the CDR3 is TGTGCCAGCAGTTTATCTTGGGAGCGTGCTTTCTTT. As protein: CASSLSWERAFF.

This clonotype appeared many times. A read error may be the cause here, since a much bigger clone is one base away. This sequence joins TRBV3-1 and TRBJ1-2; unclear D gene. Between the trimmed V and J ends, which lost 0 bases and 2 bases, there was a span of 1 base. CDR1 and CDR2 (germline): LGHDT, YNNKEL (reference sequence). CDR3 length: 12 residues. The CDR3 is CASSQENYGYTF. CDR3 nucleotide sequence: TGTGCCAGCAGCCAAGAAAACTATGGCTACACCTTC.

The chain couples TRBV5-6 to TRBJ2-7; D may correspond to TRBD1 or TRBD2 (5 bases each). V was pared by 3 bases and J by 5 bases, with 15 bases between. Germline CDR1 and CDR2: SGHDT and YYEEEE. The CDR3 has 14 amino acids. Here the CDR3 reads CASSWGSGLDEQYF. Here the CDR3 DNA reads TGTGCCAGCAGCTGGGGGTCTGGGCTCGACGAGCAGTACTTC.

In this sample, this clonotype turned up many times. The rearrangement links TRBV12-3 or TRBV12-4 to TRBJ1-1, with D uncertain. V lost 2 bases and J 6 bases, leaving 10 bases between the germline ends. This CDR3 region has 13 residues. In nucleotides, the CDR3 is TGTGCCAGCAGTTTATCAGATCCCGCTGAAGCTTTCTTT. It specifies CASSLSDPAEAFF.

This clonotype was detected ten times or more. The chain employs TRBV24-1 and TRBJ2-7, with a weak D call TRBD1 (6 bases). Germline loops: CDR1 KGHDR, CDR2 SFDVKD. The CDR3 sequence is 13 residues long. V was cut by 4 bases and J by 5 bases, with 11 bases left in between. CDR3 residues: CATSDSHRDEQYF. For the CDR3, the DNA is TGTGCCACCAGTGACTCCCACAGGGACGAGCAGTACTTC.

This clonotype was counted at least ten times. The chain carries TRBV20-1 and TRBJ1-2, with 7 bases fitting TRBD1. The CDR3 has 14 residues. V lost 0 bases, J lost 7 bases, and 8 bases stayed unmatched. Per germline, CDR1 DFQATT and CDR2 SNEGSKA (reference sequence). The CDR3 bases are TGCAGTGCTAGAGATGAAAGGGGGCAAAGTGGCTACACCTTC. Protein sequence: CSARDERGQSGYTF.

This clonotype showed up many times. V usage is TRBV28 and J usage is TRBJ2-5; unclear D gene. The germline V gene has CDR1 MDHEN and CDR2 SYDVKM. V was cut by 3 bases and J by 4 bases, with 12 bases left in between. The CDR3 is 14 residues long. CDR3 sequence: CASSLGRALETQYF. The DNA for the CDR3 is TGTGCCAGCAGTTTGGGTCGGGCATTAGAGACCCAGTACTTC.

The sample holds many counts of this clonotype. The chain joins TRBV5-6 to TRBJ2-3, with D possibly TRBD2 on 6 matching bases. Germline-derived CDR1 and CDR2 are SGHDT and YYEEEE. V shed 5 bases and J shed 3 bases, with 10 bases lying between them. This CDR3 is 13 amino acids long. Here the CDR3 reads CASRLGGTDTQYF. The CDR3 DNA follows: TGTGCCAGCAGGCTTGGAGGGACAGATACGCAGTATTTT.

The CDR3 loop reads CASTRQGEIDQPQHF. The CDR3, as DNA: TGTGCCAGCACGCGGCAGGGGGAAATTGATCAGCCCCAGCATTTT. The gene calls are TRBV6-1 and TRBJ1-5, with 7 bases fitting TRBD1. J was trimmed by 5 bases and V by 7 bases; bases with no gene match: 11. The CDR3 loop spans 15 amino acids. Germline CDR1 reads MNHNS; CDR2 reads SASEGT.

Only a few counts were recorded for this clonotype. CDR3 nucleotides: TGTGCCATCACCCGGGGAACGGGGGTCAATGAGCAGTTCTTC. The encoded protein is CAITRGTGVNEQFF. The V gene is TRBV10-3, the J gene TRBJ2-1, with D possibly being TRBD2 (6 bases). CDR3 size: 14 residues. The ends were cut back, 7 bases at V and 6 bases at J, with 16 bases in the middle. The germline V gene encodes CDR1 ENHRY and CDR2 SYGVKD.

This clonotype was picked up a small number of times. This chain uses TRBV3-1 with TRBJ2-2; TRBD2 matches 13 bases. CDR1 and CDR2 from the germline V gene are LGHDT and YNNKEL (reference sequence). The CDR3 runs to 18 residues. V dropped 5 bases and J dropped 0; count of bases not matched to a gene: 6. The CDR3 protein is CASSDGLAGAANTGELFF. CDR3 in DNA: TGTGCCAGCAGCGACGGACTAGCGGGGGCCGCGAACACCGGGGAGCTGTTTTTT.

This clonotype was detected only a few times. This chain joins TRBV5-1 and TRBJ1-1; TRBD1 aligns across 8 bases. The junction had 4 bases not matched to a gene; V was cut back by 5 bases and J by 1 base. The CDR3 loop spans 14 amino acids. Germline lookup yields CDR1 SGHRS and CDR2 YFSETQ. The CDR3 DNA reads as TGCGCCAGCAGAGGGACAGGATGGAACACTGAAGCTTTCTTT. Translated, it gives CASRGTGWNTEAFF.

At least ten counts were recorded for this clonotype. The rearrangement links TRBV3-1 to TRBJ1-1, with D unclear. The germline CDR1 and CDR2 sequences are LGHDT and YNNKEL (reference sequence). Trimming stripped 3 bases from V and 7 bases from J, with 12 bases between. The CDR3 spans 13 residues. CDR3 region: CASSHKTGDEAFF. The CDR3 nucleotides read TGTGCCAGCAGCCATAAAACCGGGGATGAAGCTTTCTTT. The whole variable domain, filled in from reference TRBV3-1 and TRBJ1-1, reads DTAVSQTPKYLVTQMGNDKSIKCEQNLGHDTMYWYKQDSKKFLKIMFSYNNKELIINETVPNRFSPKSPDKAHLNLHINSLELGDSAVYFCASSHKTGDEAFFGQGTRLTVV.

This clonotype was found many times. The rearrangement links TRBV20-1 to TRBJ2-5, with D possibly matching TRBD2 (5 bases). The CDR3 has 12 amino acids. V lost 1 base and J 10 bases, leaving 13 bases between the germline ends. Germline CDR1 and CDR2: DFQATT and SNEGSKA (reference sequence). CDR3 nucleotides: TGCAGTGCTAGAGGGGTCCCCAGCGGCCAGTACTTC. Its translation is CSARGVPSGQYF.

This clonotype occurred many times. This chain uses TRBV5-1 with TRBJ2-1; no clear D. Trimming cost V 2 bases and J 6 bases, with 6 bases left between them. The CDR3 spans 12 residues. Germline lookup yields CDR1 SGHRS and CDR2 YFSETQ. In DNA form, the CDR3 reads TGCGCCAGCAGCTTAAATGCCAATGAGCAGTTCTTC. Its translation: CASSLNANEQFF.

This clonotype was seen many times. The J gene is TRBJ1-5, the V gene TRBV11-1; 11 nucleotides match TRBD1. Germline values: CDR1 SGHAT, CDR2 FQDESV (reference sequence). The CDR3 is 18 amino acids. With 4 bases clipped from V and 2 bases from J, the junction kept 10 bases outside the gene matches. CDR3 sequence: CASSSIGQGAWGNQPQHF. The CDR3 DNA is TGTGCCAGCAGCTCCATCGGACAGGGGGCATGGGGCAATCAGCCCCAGCATTTT.

This clonotype was picked up many times. The CDR3, as DNA: TGTGCCAGCAGCTTTGGGGATTCACCCCTCCACTTT. Amino acid sequence: CASSFGDSPLHF. The J gene is TRBJ1-6, the V gene TRBV7-9; no firm D call. V was pared by 3 bases and J by 8 bases, with 5 bases between. CDR3 size: 12 residues. From germline, CDR1 is SEHNR and CDR2 FQNEAQ (reference sequence). Drawing the rest from reference TRBV7-9 and TRBJ1-6, the complete variable domain is DTGVSQNPRHKITKRGQNVTFRCDPISEHNRLYWYRQTLGQGPEFLTYFQNEAQLEKSRLLSDRFSAERPKGSFSTLEIQRTEQGDSAMYLCASSFGDSPLHFGNGTRLTVT.

There are many counts of this clonotype. The chain uses TRBV20-1 and TRBJ2-2; D call uncertain. The CDR3 spans 15 residues. Trimming removed 5 bases at V and 7 bases at J, with 20 bases between. Germline CDR1 is DFQATT and CDR2 is SNEGSKA (reference sequence). CDR3 in amino acids: CSAPSPRPLVGELFF. The DNA for the CDR3 is TGCAGTGCTCCCAGTCCCAGGCCCTTGGTCGGGGAGCTGTTTTTT.

This clonotype has just a few counts. The gene calls are TRBV5-1 and TRBJ1-4; the D is unclear. The CDR3 consists of 15 residues. CDR1 and CDR2 from the germline V gene are SGHRS and YFSETQ. Trimming cost V 5 bases and J 8 bases, with 19 bases left between them. DNA of the CDR3: TGCGCCAGCAGTTCACTAGGAATACGGGAGGAAAAACTGTTTTTT. It encodes CASSSLGIREEKLFF.

This clonotype was observed many times. The chain couples TRBV5-6 to TRBJ2-2; D may correspond to TRBD1 or TRBD2 (5 bases each). From germline, CDR1 is SGHDT and CDR2 YYEEEE. V was clipped by 0 bases and J by 3 bases, with 12 bases between them. CDR3 size: 16 residues. CDR3 DNA: TGTGCCAGCAGCTTGGTGGACTTCAGGGACACCGGGGAGCTGTTTTTT. Encoded protein: CASSLVDFRDTGELFF.

This clonotype occurred many times. The chain combines TRBV20-1 with TRBJ1-5, with TRBD1 matching over 8 bases. The CDR3 loop spans 15 amino acids. V shed 7 bases and J 4 bases; nucleotides not matched to a gene: 12. Germline lookup yields CDR1 DFQATT and CDR2 SNEGSKA (reference sequence). The CDR3 protein is CSVPGGNVRNQPQHF. The CDR3 DNA reads TGCAGTGTTCCAGGGGGCAATGTCCGAAATCAGCCCCAGCATTTT.

Details on this clonotype: This could be a read error, since a much larger clone is one nucleotide away. The chain employs TRBV7-8 and TRBJ1-2; tentative D call: TRBD1 (6 bases). Trimming stripped 4 bases from V and 12 bases from J, with 21 bases between. This CDR3 spans 14 amino acids. Germline CDR1 SGHVS, CDR2 FQNEAQ. The CDR3 nucleotides read TGTGCCAGCAGCTATGGACATATCCGCAGGGGCGACACCTTC. Protein product: CASSYGHIRRGDTF.

The rearrangement joins TRBV30 to TRBJ1-1; D perhaps matches TRBD1 (5 bases). This CDR3 has 13 amino acids. CDR1 is GTSNPN, CDR2 SVGIG, per germline (reference sequence). The germline V and J ends were trimmed by 6 bases and 6 bases, with 17 bases remaining between them. The CDR3 is CACLRDLGSEAFF. The CDR3 coding sequence is TGTGCCTGTCTCCGGGACCTGGGGTCTGAAGCTTTCTTT. Full variable domain (rest looked up from reference TRBV30 and TRBJ1-1): SQTIHQWPATLVQPVGSPLSLECTVEGTSNPNLYWYRQAAGRGLQLLFYSVGIGQISSEVPQNLSASRPQDRQFILSSKKLLLSDSGFYLCACLRDLGSEAFFGQGTRLTVV.

The CDR3 coding sequence is TGCGCCAGCAGCTTGGAGGCATGGAAGAATGAGCAGTTCTTC. Protein: CASSLEAWKNEQFF. This sequence joins TRBV5-1 and TRBJ2-1, with D hard to call. CDR3 size: 14 residues. Germline lookup yields CDR1 SGHRS and CDR2 YFSETQ. V lost 0 bases and J lost 7, with 11 bases in between. Based on the CDR3 plus reference TRBV5-1 and TRBJ2-1, the full variable domain is KAGVTQTPRYLIKTRGQQVTLSCSPISGHRSVSWYQQTPGQGLQFLFEYFSETQRNKGNFPGRFSGRQFSNSRSEMNVSTLELGDSALYLCASSLEAWKNEQFFGPGTRLTVL.

V is TRBV5-1 and J is TRBJ2-5; unclear D gene. The germline V gene encodes CDR1 SGHRS and CDR2 YFSETQ. The CDR3 length is 13 residues. The V gene lost 5 bases and the J gene lost 1 base, with 9 bases spanning the gap. CDR3 bases: TGCGCCAGCAGGGACCAGACCCAAGAGACCCAGTACTTC. Its protein product is CASRDQTQETQYF.

This clonotype appeared many times. The junction and the germline gene differ at one end; a read error may be behind it. The chain has TRBV7-7 and TRBJ2-2, with a tentative D call TRBD1 (8 bases). The length of the CDR3 is 15 residues. Germline V CDR1 and CDR2: SSHAT, FNYEAQ (reference sequence). For the CDR3, the DNA is TGTGCTAGCAGCTTCGACAGGGGAGGGACCGGGGAGCTGTTTTTT. Amino acids: CASSFDRGGTGELFF.

This clonotype came up many times. The chain combines TRBV20-1 with TRBJ2-3; D might be TRBD1 or TRBD2, each matching 6 bases. From germline, CDR1 is DFQATT and CDR2 SNEGSKA (reference sequence). V was pared by 5 bases and J by 2 bases, with 14 bases between. The CDR3 contains 14 residues. CDR3 loop: CSADLGGYTDTQYF. The CDR3 DNA sequence: TGCAGTGCTGATCTGGGGGGCTACACAGATACGCAGTATTTT.

This clonotype was picked up many times. The rearrangement links TRBV18 to TRBJ1-5; perhaps TRBD1 as D (5 bases). V was clipped by 3 bases and J by 4 bases, with 22 bases between them. The CDR3 consists of 18 residues. Germline V gives CDR1 KGHSH, CDR2 LQKENI. The CDR3 spells CASSPLPLGGEGNQPQHF. In DNA, the CDR3 is TGTGCCAGCTCACCCCTCCCGTTGGGGGGAGAGGGGAATCAGCCCCAGCATTTT.

This clonotype was seen many times. The chain joins TRBV5-6 to TRBJ2-7; D gene ambiguous. CDR1 and CDR2 (germline): SGHDT, YYEEEE. This CDR3 has 12 amino acids. V shed 3 bases and J shed 7 bases, with 11 bases lying between them. The CDR3 loop is CASSSPLREQYF. CDR3 DNA sequence: TGTGCCAGCAGCTCCCCCCTTAGGGAGCAGTACTTC.